Following are 6 T cell receptor beta chains from one sample sequenced in a study of T cells after yellow fever vaccination. TCRdb passed the 5' RACE reads through MiXCR, listing each CDR3 protein once. The table shows fewer than 400,000 distinct CDR3 sequences, with 6.2% occurring only once. Sequences were derived from PBMCs, sampled 5 days after the yellow fever booster vaccination. Receptor source: a man aged 25-45 years who received the YFV17D yellow fever vaccine.

In DNA, the CDR3 is TGCGCCAGCAGCTTAGCATCAGGGGCGGGTCAGCCCCAGCATTTT. Translating gives CASSLASGAGQPQHF. The chain uses TRBV5-1 and TRBJ1-5; TRBD1 might be the D (6 bases). The germline gives CDR1 SGHRS, CDR2 YFSETQ. This CDR3 has 15 residues. Trimming took 2 bases from V and 6 from J, leaving 15 bases between them. The full variable domain, with the rest looked up from reference TRBV5-1 and TRBJ1-5, is KAGVTQTPRYLIKTRGQQVTLSCSPISGHRSVSWYQQTPGQGLQFLFEYFSETQRNKGNFPGRFSGRQFSNSRSEMNVSTLELGDSALYLCASSLASGAGQPQHFGDGTRLSIL.

The rearrangement joins TRBV18 to TRBJ2-5, with 10 nucleotides matching TRBD2. Germline assignment: CDR1 KGHSH and CDR2 LQKENI. Unmatched junction bases numbered 6, after V lost 3 bases and J lost 5 bases. The CDR3 runs 15 residues. The CDR3 coding sequence is TGTGCCAGCTCACCGGCTGGGACTAGCGAGGAGACCCAGTACTTC. Protein product: CASSPAGTSEETQYF.

This clonotype occurred a few times. The genes are TRBV4-2 and TRBJ2-1, with D maybe TRBD1 (5 bases). The CDR3 runs to 16 residues. Germline loops: CDR1 LGHNA, CDR2 YNFKEQ. V lost 0 bases, J lost 9 bases, and 18 bases lay in between. In DNA, the CDR3 is TGTGCCAGCAGCCAAGACCTCCAGGGTTATTACGGTGAGCAGTTCTTC. Translation gives CASSQDLQGYYGEQFF.

This clonotype was picked up many times. The rearrangement links TRBV5-1 to TRBJ2-2; 7 nucleotides line up with TRBD1. CDR3 length: 15 residues. V gave up 5 bases and J gave up 2 bases; unmatched junction bases: 6. The germline CDR1 and CDR2 sequences are SGHRS and YFSETQ. CDR3 nucleotides: TGCGCCAGCAGTTTGACAGGGAAAAACACCGGGGAGCTGTTTTTT. Protein: CASSLTGKNTGELFF.

This clonotype came up many times. J is TRBJ2-3 and V is TRBV7-2; D may match TRBD1 or TRBD2 (5 bases each). CDR3 length: 14 amino acids. V was trimmed by 5 bases and J by 4 bases, leaving 13 bases between them. Germline V lookup: CDR1 SGHTA, CDR2 FQGNSA. The CDR3 DNA reads TGTGCCAGCAGCCAGGGACGCGAAGCAGATACGCAGTATTTT. Amino acid sequence: CASSQGREADTQYF.

This clonotype was counted between two and nine times. The chain recombines TRBV7-8 with TRBJ2-1, with 9 positions matching TRBD2. There are 18 residues in the CDR3. Germline CDR1 is SGHVS and CDR2 is FQNEAQ. The J segment lost 7 bases and the V segment lost 2 bases, leaving 15 bases of the junction unmatched. The CDR3 is CASSLLLRAGGPGNEQFF. The CDR3 DNA reads TGTGCCAGCAGCTTATTATTAAGGGCGGGAGGGCCGGGGAATGAGCAGTTCTTC.